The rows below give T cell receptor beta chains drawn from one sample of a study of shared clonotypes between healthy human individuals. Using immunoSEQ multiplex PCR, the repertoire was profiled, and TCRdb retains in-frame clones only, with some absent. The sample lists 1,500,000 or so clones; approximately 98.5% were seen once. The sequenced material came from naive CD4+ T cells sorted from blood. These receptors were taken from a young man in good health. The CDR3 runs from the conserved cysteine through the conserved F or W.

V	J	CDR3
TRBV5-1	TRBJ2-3	CASSFNSGSTDTQYF
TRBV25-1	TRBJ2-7	CASSESLGPYEQYF
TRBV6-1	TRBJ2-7	CASSEVSGSPYEQYF
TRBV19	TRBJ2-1	CASSRRTGDNEQFF
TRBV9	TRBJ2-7	CASSVGPGSSYEQYF
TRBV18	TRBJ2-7	CASSPGTGQGYEQYF
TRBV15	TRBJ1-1	CATNQRGRQIEAFF
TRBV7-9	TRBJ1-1	CASRITGQGGTEAFF
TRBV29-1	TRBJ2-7	CSVDTGISYEQYF
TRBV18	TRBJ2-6	CASSPPRGHRTNSGANVLTF
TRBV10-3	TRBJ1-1	CAIREGGEELAFF
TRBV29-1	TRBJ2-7	CSVGPRAGFHEQYF
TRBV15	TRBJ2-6	CATSRERGGGANVLTF
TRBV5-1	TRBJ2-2	CASTVQQSRTGELFF
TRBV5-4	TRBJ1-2	CASSEPQGIYGYTF